One sample yielded the 8 T cell receptor beta chains listed below, sequenced in a study of control samples from healthy donors and cancer patients. Measured with immunoSEQ multiplex PCR; TCRdb has only the in-frame clones, and not every one. The repertoire holds 150,000 to 200,000 clones, with about 91% as singletons. Sequencing used blood. The receptor source for this set is a woman aged 35 to 49 in good health.

About this clone itself: Other DNA sequences in the same sample also yield this CDR3. The rearrangement uses TRBV5-1 and TRBJ1-5; no definite D call. Trimming shortened V by 0 bases and J by 2 bases, and 9 bases separated the two germline ends. The CDR3 extends over 15 amino acids. Per germline, CDR1 SGHRS and CDR2 YFSETQ. The CDR3 is CASSLEGSGNQPQHF. CDR3 DNA: TGCGCCAGCAGCTTGGAAGGGTCGGGCAATCAGCCCCAGCATTTT.

The chain couples TRBV7-9 to TRBJ2-2; 11 bases fit TRBD1. Germline V gives CDR1 SEHNR, CDR2 FQNEAQ (reference sequence). This CDR3 is 18 amino acids long. V shed 1 base and J 4 bases; nucleotides not matched to a gene: 8. The CDR3 loop reads CASSLDSGQGAVTGELFF. In nucleotides, the CDR3 is TGTGCCAGCAGCTTAGATTCCGGACAGGGGGCTGTCACCGGGGAGCTGTTTTTT.

The genes are TRBV14 and TRBJ1-2, with D perhaps TRBD1 (6 bases). V dropped 1 base and J dropped 0 bases, with 12 bases sitting between them. The CDR3 spans 16 residues. CDR1 is SGHDN and CDR2 is FVKESK in the germline V gene. CDR3 in amino acids: CASSQAGAQANYGYTF. The CDR3 nucleotides are TGTGCCAGCAGCCAAGCAGGGGCCCAAGCTAACTATGGCTACACCTTC.

The chain joins TRBV29-1 to TRBJ1-2, with D unclear. Trimming removed 0 bases at V and 5 bases at J, with 13 bases between. This CDR3 is 14 amino acids long. CDR1 is SQVTM, CDR2 ANQGSEA, per germline. CDR3 bases: TGCAGCGTTGAAGATGGAGGGTCAATATATGGCTACACCTTC. Protein product: CSVEDGGSIYGYTF. The full variable domain, with the rest looked up from reference TRBV29-1 and TRBJ1-2, is SAVISQKPSRDICQRGTSLTIQCQVDSQVTMMFWYRQQPGQSLTLIATANQGSEATYESGFVIDKFPISRPNLTFSTLTVSNMSPEDSSIYLCSVEDGGSIYGYTFGSGTRLTVV.

The V and J genes are TRBV6-5 and TRBJ2-2; the match to TRBD1 covers 8 bases. Germline assignment: CDR1 MNHEY and CDR2 SVGAGI. The CDR3 runs to 13 residues. The V and J ends lost 6 bases and 7 bases, in that order; junction bases with no gene match: 4. CDR3 bases: TGTGCCAGCAGCAGGGGGCTAATCGGGGAGCTGTTTTTT. It specifies CASSRGLIGELFF.

The V and J genes are TRBV5-1 and TRBJ2-6; TRBD1 matches 9 bases. The trim removed 5 bases at V and 10 bases at J, leaving 1 base unmatched. Germline CDR1 SGHRS, CDR2 YFSETQ. The CDR3 is made up of 12 amino acids. The DNA of the CDR3 is TGCGCCAGCAGAGGACAGGGGAACGTCCTGACTTTC. This codes for CASRGQGNVLTF.

A word on this clone: The identical CDR3 is also encoded by other nucleotide sequences in the sample. The chain has TRBV18 and TRBJ1-1; D is unresolved. The germline V and J ends were trimmed by 2 bases and 3 bases, with 7 bases remaining between them. The CDR3 is 13 amino acids. In germline, CDR1 is KGHSH, CDR2 LQKENI. CDR3 loop: CASSPERDTEAFF. The CDR3 coding sequence is TGTGCCAGCTCACCAGAAAGGGACACTGAAGCTTTCTTT.

The chain carries TRBV18 and TRBJ2-2; possibly TRBD2 for D (6 bases). The germline CDR1 and CDR2 sequences are KGHSH and LQKENI. The CDR3 runs 16 residues. Trimming took 0 bases from V and 4 from J, leaving 12 bases between them. CDR3 in amino acids: CASSPPGGSGTGELFF. As DNA, the CDR3 is TGTGCCAGCTCACCACCCGGGGGATCGGGCACCGGGGAGCTGTTTTTT.